The 8 T cell receptor beta chains given below trace back to one sample, sequenced in a study of Graves' ophthalmopathy and Graves' hyperthyroidism. For repertoire sequencing, the TCR beta CDR3 regions were amplified from RNA transcripts. RT-PCR was first run with HTBI primers, then multiplex PCR in a second round. TCRdb processed the multiplex PCR reads anew with MiXCR; each CDR3 protein has one entry. Among fewer than 650,000 distinct CDR3 sequences listed, 22% were seen once. Sequenced material: peripheral blood. These receptors came from a woman aged 18-29 years with stable Graves' hyperthyroidism. Some clones in this sample may be carry-over from other donors' samples.

This clonotype came up a few times. This could be a read error, since a much larger clone is one nucleotide away. The chain couples TRBV5-1 to TRBJ1-6, with a tentative D call TRBD1 (6 bases). From germline, CDR1 is SGHRS and CDR2 YFSETQ. The CDR3 extends over 15 amino acids. The CDR3 DNA reads as TGCGCCAGCAGCACGGACAGCTCCTATAATTCACACCTCCACTTT. This gives the protein CASSTDSSYNSHLHF.

This clonotype was observed once. The rearrangement links TRBV20-1 to TRBJ1-2, with 10 bases that match TRBD1. This CDR3 is built from 13 residues. Germline V gene lookup returns CDR1 DFQATT and CDR2 SNEGSKA (reference sequence). The J segment lost 7 bases and the V segment lost 5 bases, leaving 7 bases of the junction unmatched. The CDR3 here is CSAYDRGPAGYTF. The CDR3 DNA is TGCAGTGCTTATGACAGGGGGCCTGCTGGCTACACCTTC.

The V and J genes are TRBV15 and TRBJ1-5; D gene ambiguous. The CDR3 extends over 15 amino acids. Germline V lookup: CDR1 LNHNV, CDR2 YYDKDF (reference sequence). The V end lost 0 bases, the J end lost 7 bases, and 13 bases lay between the germline ends. The CDR3 loop is CATSRDRAPSQPQHF. The CDR3 region has the DNA TGTGCCACCAGCAGAGATCGGGCCCCCAGCCAGCCCCAGCATTTT.

CDR3 in DNA: TGTGCCAGCTTGGATGTCAACTATGGCTACACCTTC. Amino acid sequence: CASLDVNYGYTF. The V call is TRBV28, the J call TRBJ1-2; D ambiguous. This CDR3 is 12 amino acids long. Germline V gene sequence: CDR1 MDHEN, CDR2 SYDVKM. V lost 8 bases and J 2 bases, leaving 9 bases between the germline ends.

This clonotype has a count of ten or more. The chain combines TRBV6-1 with TRBJ1-3; D unclear. V lost 3 bases, J lost 0 bases, and 3 bases lay in between. The germline gives CDR1 MNHNS, CDR2 SASEGT. The CDR3 spans 13 residues. The CDR3 DNA reads as TGTGCCAGCAGTGACAACTCTGGAAACACCATATATTTT. This sequence encodes CASSDNSGNTIYF.

This chain connects TRBV11-2 to TRBJ2-5; D remains ambiguous. V was clipped by 4 bases and J by 7 bases, with 7 bases between them. Germline V gene data show CDR1 as SGHAT and CDR2 as FQNNGV. CDR3 length equals 11 residues. CDR3 DNA: TGTGCCAGCAGCTCCTTACGGACCCAGTACTTC. Translated, it gives CASSSLRTQYF. Combining the CDR3 with reference TRBV11-2 and TRBJ2-5 gives the whole variable domain EAGVAQSPRYKIIEKRQSVAFWCNPISGHATLYWYQQILGQGPKLLIQFQNNGVVDDSQLPKDRFSAERLKGVDSTLKIQPAKLEDSAVYLCASSSLRTQYFGPGTRLLVL.

The genes are TRBV6-4 and TRBJ2-7, with 14 bases aligning to TRBD2. The CDR3 consists of 18 residues. The V gene's germline CDR1 is MRHNA and CDR2 SNTAGT. V trimming: 3 bases; J trimming: 4 bases; junction bases outside the gene matches: 11. The CDR3: CASSELVRGLAGDYEQYF. CDR3 nucleotide sequence: TGTGCCAGCAGTGAACTCGTAAGGGGACTAGCGGGAGATTACGAGCAGTACTTC.

This clonotype has a count of ten or more. The chain joins TRBV27 to TRBJ1-6; 9 bases match TRBD1. The CDR3 runs to 14 residues. Germline V gene sequence: CDR1 MNHEY, CDR2 SMNVEV (reference sequence). The junction had 1 base not matched to a gene; V was cut back by 1 base and J by 9 bases. The chain's CDR3 is CASSLLDRGSPLHF. The DNA for the CDR3 is TGTGCCAGCAGTTTATTGGACAGGGGTTCACCCCTCCACTTT.